This is a list of T cell receptor beta chains from one sample in a study of shared clonotypes between healthy human individuals. Repertoires were generated with immunoSEQ multiplex PCR, while TCRdb's copy carries only in-frame clones and drops some. The sample consists of approximately 980,000 clones, more than 75% of them appearing once. Sequenced: memory CD4+ T cells sorted from blood. All receptors come from a man younger than 35 in good health. CDR3s include the opening cysteine and the closing phenylalanine or tryptophan. A D gene is named only where the DNA matches it firmly. Clone size is stated in some rows and not others, as once, few, many or a class when expanded.

d_gene,v_gene,abundance,j_gene,CDR3aa,CDR3nt
-,TRBV27,-,TRBJ2-2,CASRSSYSVAGELFF,TGTGCCAGCAGAAGTTCCTATAGCGTCGCCGGGGAGCTGTTTTTT
-,TRBV19,few,TRBJ1-5,CASSWSGGQNQPQHF,TGTGCCAGTAGTTGGTCCGGGGGCCAGAATCAGCCCCAGCATTTT
TRBD2,TRBV2,-,TRBJ2-4,CASTSGLAGGFYF,TGTGCCAGCACCTCTGGACTAGCGGGAGGGTTTTACTTC
-,TRBV6-1,few,TRBJ1-4,CASSGGSFNEKLFF,TGTGCCAGCAGTGGGGGGTCTTTTAATGAAAAACTGTTTTTT
-,TRBV1,-,TRBJ1-5,CTSSQDKRAGSNQPQHF,TGCACCAGCAGCCAAGATAAGAGGGCAGGGAGCAATCAGCCCCAGCATTTT
-,TRBV6-1,-,TRBJ1-6,CASSEINRRVDSPLHF,TGTGCCAGCAGTGAAATTAACAGACGAGTTGATTCACCCCTCCACTTT
-,TRBV28,-,TRBJ1-2,CASNTQSPSGYTF,TGTGCCAGCAACACTCAGAGCCCAAGTGGCTACACCTTC
-,TRBV7-8,once,TRBJ1-5,CASSTRAEGNQPQHF,TGTGCCAGCAGCACCCGCGCCGAGGGCAATCAGCCCCAGCATTTT
-,TRBV5-4,-,TRBJ2-2,CASSYNGAIGELFF,TGTGCCAGCAGCTACAACGGGGCAATCGGGGAGCTGTTTTTT
-,TRBV9,few,TRBJ2-2,CASSVEGRSGELFF,TGTGCCAGCAGCGTAGAGGGACGGTCCGGGGAGCTGTTTTTT
TRBD1,TRBV18,many,TRBJ1-5,CASSRTSTGTSNQPQHF,TGTGCCAGCTCGCGAACGTCGACAGGGACGAGCAATCAGCCCCAGCATTTT
-,TRBV11-2,-,TRBJ1-2,CASSPRRGMDYGYTF,TGTGCCAGCAGCCCCCGGCGGGGGATGGACTATGGCTACACCTTC
TRBD2,TRBV14,-,TRBJ2-3,CASSQAAGDGTQYF,TGTGCCAGCAGCCAAGCAGCGGGAGATGGCACGCAGTATTTT
TRBD2,TRBV2,-,TRBJ2-4,CASRDTSGGRGIQYF,TGTGCCAGCAGGGATACTAGCGGGGGGAGAGGCATTCAGTACTTC
-,TRBV7-8,-,TRBJ1-2,CASSLELPAYDAYGYTF,TGTGCCAGCAGCTTAGAATTGCCTGCGTATGACGCCTATGGCTACACCTTC
TRBD1,TRBV11-2,-,TRBJ2-5,CASSLRQGQETQYF,TGTGCCAGCAGCTTACGACAGGGTCAAGAGACCCAGTACTTC
-,TRBV10-3,-,TRBJ2-1,CAIRTGNEQFF,TGTGCCATCAGGACGGGGAATGAGCAGTTCTTC
-,TRBV5-4,few,TRBJ1-1,CASSSPGEGRTEAFF,TGTGCCAGCAGCTCCCCCGGGGAGGGACGCACTGAAGCTTTCTTT
-,TRBV29-1,-,TRBJ2-2,CSVCRGANTGELFF,TGCAGCGTTTGTCGCGGGGCGAACACCGGGGAGCTGTTTTTT
TRBD1,TRBV2,-,TRBJ1-2,CASSAGQARPYGYTF,TGTGCCAGCAGTGCTGGACAGGCGAGGCCCTATGGCTACACCTTC
TRBD2,TRBV5-1,-,TRBJ2-7,CASSSTSGGYEQYF,TGCGCCAGCAGCTCGACTAGCGGGGGCTACGAGCAGTACTTC
-,TRBV15,-,TRBJ1-1,CATSSLGGNTEAFF,TGTGCCACCAGCAGCCTAGGGGGGAACACTGAAGCTTTCTTT
-,TRBV5-4,-,TRBJ2-7,CASSQLSGDSYEQYF,TGTGCCAGCAGCCAGCTGAGCGGTGACTCCTACGAGCAGTACTTC
TRBD2,TRBV2,-,TRBJ2-3,CASRQGLGQSTDTQYF,TGTGCCAGCAGGCAAGGACTAGGTCAAAGCACAGATACGCAGTATTTT
-,TRBV12-1,-,TRBJ1-6,CASSLIVSGYNSPLHF,TGTGCCAGCAGCTTGATTGTCTCAGGCTATAATTCACCCCTCCACTTT
-,TRBV7-9,-,TRBJ1-5,CASSLGLDQPQHF,TGTGCCAGCAGCTTAGGGTTGGATCAGCCCCAGCATTTT
-,TRBV4-1,-,TRBJ2-7,CASSQGGNSYEQYF,TGCGCCAGCAGCCAGGGCGGAAACAGCTACGAGCAGTACTTC
TRBD2,TRBV4-2,-,TRBJ2-7,CASSQELAGVTYEQYF,TGTGCCAGCAGCCAGGAACTAGCGGGGGTGACCTACGAGCAGTACTTC
-,TRBV5-6,-,TRBJ2-2,CASSLDEVRPAGELFF,TGTGCCAGCAGCTTGGATGAGGTCCGGCCCGCCGGGGAGCTGTTTTTT
-,TRBV11-2,-,TRBJ2-5,CASGPVIKETQYF,TGTGCCAGCGGACCCGTGATTAAAGAGACCCAGTACTTC
-,TRBV4-1,-,TRBJ2-3,CASSPPMRATQYF,TGCGCCAGCAGCCCCCCCATGAGGGCTACGCAGTATTTT
TRBD1,TRBV5-1,-,TRBJ1-1,CASSLAASGGAFF,TGCGCCAGCAGTCTTGCGGCGTCAGGGGGAGCTTTCTTT
TRBD2,TRBV5-1,-,TRBJ2-1,CASSLPGGVSYNEQFF,TGCGCCAGCAGCTTGCCGGGGGGTGTTTCCTACAATGAGCAGTTCTTC
TRBD2,TRBV18,-,TRBJ2-7,CASSPTSGRAPEQYF,TGTGCCAGCTCACCAACTAGCGGGAGGGCCCCCGAGCAGTACTTC
-,TRBV7-2,many,TRBJ2-6,CASSGVNPGANVLTF,TGTGCCAGCTCAGGGGTCAATCCTGGGGCCAACGTCCTGACTTTC
-,TRBV5-3,few,TRBJ1-6,CARSLAELTPLHF,TGTGCCAGAAGCTTGGCCGAATTGACACCCCTCCACTTT
-,TRBV5-6,-,TRBJ1-2,CASSLTRTAANYGYTF,TGTGCCAGCAGCCTCACACGGACTGCAGCTAACTATGGCTACACCTTC
-,TRBV19,-,TRBJ1-6,CASSSSLAGGSSYNSPLHF,TGTGCCAGTAGTTCTTCCCTCGCAGGAGGAAGCTCCTATAATTCACCCCTCCACTTT
-,TRBV7-6,-,TRBJ1-4,CASSLFPTANEKLFF,TGTGCCAGCAGCCTATTTCCGACCGCGAATGAAAAACTGTTTTTT
-,TRBV5-4,few,TRBJ1-2,CASSLERGAGGYTF,TGTGCCAGCAGCTTGGAGAGGGGAGCCGGTGGCTACACCTTC
TRBD2,TRBV18,-,TRBJ2-2,CASSPPYSGYTGELFF,TGTGCCAGCTCACCACCTTATAGCGGGTACACCGGGGAGCTGTTTTTT
-,TRBV2,-,TRBJ1-2,CASSPGSNYGYTF,TGTGCCAGCAGCCCCGGGAGTAACTATGGCTACACCTTC
-,TRBV15,-,TRBJ2-6,CATSRDSAFSGANVLTF,TGTGCCACCAGCAGAGATTCGGCTTTCTCTGGGGCCAACGTCCTGACTTTC
TRBD2,TRBV7-2,-,TRBJ2-7,CASSLAGTSGMYEQYF,TGTGCCAGCAGCTTAGCGGGGACTAGCGGGATGTACGAGCAGTACTTC
-,TRBV6-1,-,TRBJ2-7,CASMRWGNEQYF,TGTGCCAGCATGAGGTGGGGAAACGAGCAGTACTTC
TRBD1,TRBV29-1,-,TRBJ1-1,CSGTGGGTEAFF,TGCAGCGGGACAGGGGGTGGCACTGAAGCTTTCTTT
-,TRBV10-3,-,TRBJ2-7,CAISGGPFYEQYF,TGTGCCATCAGCGGGGGGCCCTTTTACGAGCAGTACTTC
TRBD1,TRBV5-6,once,TRBJ1-1,CASSTLGRTGSWEAFF,TGTGCCAGCAGCACCTTGGGACGGACAGGGAGTTGGGAAGCTTTCTTT
TRBD1,TRBV11-2,-,TRBJ1-1,CASSSGTGGSAFF,TGTGCCAGCAGCTCCGGGACAGGGGGCAGTGCTTTCTTT
-,TRBV14,-,TRBJ2-5,CASSQLGPGRETQYF,TGTGCCAGCAGCCAATTAGGGCCTGGGCGAGAGACCCAGTACTTC
TRBD2,TRBV5-1,-,TRBJ2-3,CASSWGGGLADTQYF,TGCGCCAGCAGCTGGGGCGGGGGGCTAGCAGATACGCAGTATTTT